What follows are 28 T cell receptor beta chains derived from one specimen sequenced in a study of blood T cell repertoires in COVID-19. Assay used: immunoSEQ multiplex PCR; TCRdb lists only in-frame clones, some missing. The data hold approximately 260,000 clones, with 75% to 90% observed a single time. Sequencing was done on a sample of peripheral blood. The source is a man aged 55 to 70 who had recovered from COVID-19.

This clone is a singleton in its sample. The chain combines TRBV11-3 with TRBJ2-1; tentatively, D is TRBD1 (5 bases). Trimming pared 2 bases from V and 12 bases from J, leaving 14 bases between. The CDR3 is 13 amino acids. Germline V gene sequence: CDR1 SGHNT, CDR2 YENEEA. The CDR3 is CASSLSAQGGQFF. Written as DNA, the CDR3 is TGTGCCAGCAGCTTATCTGCCCAGGGCGGGCAGTTCTTC.

This sequence joins TRBV7-9 and TRBJ2-5; 13 bases are a match to TRBD2. J gave up 0 bases and V 4 bases, and 2 bases lay outside the gene matches. Per the germline V gene, CDR1 is SEHNR and CDR2 is FQNEAQ (reference sequence). The CDR3 is 16 residues long. The CDR3 coding sequence is TGTGCCAGCAGCTCGACTAGCGGGGGGTACCAAGAGACCCAGTACTTC. Its translation is CASSSTSGGYQETQYF.

This clone has a handful of counts. V usage is TRBV6-1 and J usage is TRBJ2-2; TRBD2 aligns across 11 bases. Trimming took 4 bases from V and 6 from J; bases not matched to a gene: 7. The CDR3 has 16 amino acids. Germline CDR1 is MNHNS and CDR2 is SASEGT. The CDR3 sequence: CASSVPSGGYAGELFF. The CDR3 nucleotides are TGTGCCAGCAGTGTACCTAGCGGGGGGTACGCCGGGGAGCTGTTTTTT.

The J gene is TRBJ2-5, the V gene TRBV5-1, with 9 positions matching TRBD1. The J segment lost 4 bases and the V segment lost 2 bases, leaving 6 bases of the junction unmatched. CDR1 and CDR2 (germline): SGHRS, YFSETQ. The CDR3 length is 15 residues. The CDR3 DNA follows: TGCGCCAGCAGCTTCCGGGACAGGGCGGCAGAGACCCAGTACTTC. Encoded protein: CASSFRDRAAETQYF.

This chain uses TRBV11-2 with TRBJ1-1; D might be TRBD1 (5 bases). CDR1 is SGHAT, CDR2 FQNNGV, per germline. The V and J ends lost 5 bases and 5 bases respectively, with 15 bases between them. The CDR3 totals 14 residues. The CDR3 coding sequence is TGTGCCAGCAGCACCCGAGCAGGGCTTACTGAAGCTTTCTTT. This translates into CASSTRAGLTEAFF.

V is TRBV29-1 and J is TRBJ2-3, with TRBD2 matching over 16 bases. This CDR3 comprises 15 residues. Per germline, CDR1 SQVTM and CDR2 ANQGSEA. V lost 8 bases, J lost 6 bases, and 8 bases stayed unmatched. CDR3 bases: TGCAGCAAGAAAGGGACTAGCGGGGGGGTGGATACGCAGTATTTT. Its translation is CSKKGTSGGVDTQYF.

The chain links TRBV5-1 to TRBJ2-3, with 10 bases aligning to TRBD2. Trimming removed 4 bases from V and 2 bases from J; junction bases left unmatched: 13. The CDR3 covers 18 residues. CDR1 is SGHRS, CDR2 YFSETQ, per germline. Written as DNA, the CDR3 is TGCGCCAGCAGCAACCCTTCCCTAGCGGGGGCGAACACAGATACGCAGTATTTT. Protein product: CASSNPSLAGANTDTQYF.

The chain is built from TRBV30 and TRBJ1-2; 8 bases line up with TRBD1. Germline-derived CDR1 and CDR2 are GTSNPN and SVGIG (reference sequence). This CDR3 has 13 residues. V dropped 3 bases and J dropped 4; count of bases not matched to a gene: 4. The CDR3 is CAWRKQGGYGYTF. The CDR3 DNA follows: TGTGCCTGGAGAAAACAGGGGGGCTATGGCTACACCTTC. The variable domain in full, completed from reference TRBV30 and TRBJ1-2, reads SQTIHQWPATLVQPVGSPLSLECTVEGTSNPNLYWYRQAAGRGLQLLFYSVGIGQISSEVPQNLSASRPQDRQFILSSKKLLLSDSGFYLCAWRKQGGYGYTFGSGTRLTVV.

The chain combines TRBV3-1 (or the pseudogene TRBV3-2) with TRBJ2-3; 16 bases match TRBD2. In germline, CDR1 is LGHDT, CDR2 YNNKEL (reference sequence). V lost 0 bases and J lost 5; bases outside the gene matches: 11. The CDR3 sequence is 20 residues long. CDR3 sequence (DNA): TGTGCCAGCAGCCAAGATCTAGGGACTAGCGGGGGGGCGCCCGGAGATACGCAGTATTTT. Amino acids: CASSQDLGTSGGAPGDTQYF.

This chain connects TRBV23-1 to TRBJ1-3; possible D gene TRBD1, 6 bases. TRBV23-1 is treated as an ORF (open reading frame) with a function not yet certain. Trimming removed 4 bases at V and 0 bases at J, with 13 bases between. The CDR3 extends over 16 amino acids. CDR3 nucleotides: TGCGCCAGCAGTCCCCAGGGGACGCACTCTGGAAACACCATATATTTT. It yields the protein CASSPQGTHSGNTIYF.

The rearrangement uses TRBV28 and TRBJ1-2, with 7 bases identical to TRBD1. The CDR3 has 17 residues. From germline, CDR1 is MDHEN and CDR2 SYDVKM. V was clipped by 2 bases and J by 6 bases; unmatched bases: 15. The CDR3 spells CASSLPSVGGSTDGYTF. In DNA, the CDR3 is TGTGCCAGCAGTTTACCCTCGGTAGGGGGCAGTACCGATGGCTACACCTTC.

V and J are TRBV11-2 and TRBJ1-2; the D is unclear. With 5 bases removed from V and 4 bases from J, the gap between germline ends came to 11 bases. CDR3 length: 13 amino acids. CDR1 and CDR2 (germline): SGHAT, FQNNGV. The CDR3 DNA reads TGTGCCAGCAGCCTACCTCGGGGCTATGGCTACACCTTC. Encoded protein: CASSLPRGYGYTF.

The V call is TRBV3-1 (or the pseudogene TRBV3-2), the J call TRBJ1-1; D is possibly TRBD1 (5 bases). V lost 2 bases, J lost 4 bases, and 14 bases lay in between. The CDR3 loop spans 15 amino acids. CDR1 and CDR2 (germline): LGHDT, YNNKEL (reference sequence). The CDR3 is CASSQSGWGGTEAFF. For the CDR3, the DNA is TGTGCCAGCAGCCAATCCGGATGGGGGGGCACTGAAGCTTTCTTT.

This clone was counted a single time. The chain is built from TRBV27 and TRBJ1-4; 9 bases align to TRBD1. Germline CDR1 and CDR2: MNHEY and SMNVEV (reference sequence). The CDR3 is 16 amino acids. Trimming removed 6 bases from V and 8 bases from J; junction bases left unmatched: 13. As DNA, the CDR3 is TGTGCCAGCAGCCTGGCAACCGGGACAGGGAGGGAAAAACTGTTTTTT. Translating gives CASSLATGTGREKLFF.

This chain connects TRBV11-2 to TRBJ1-1; a weak D match, TRBD1 (6 bases). CDR3 length: 17 amino acids. Germline CDR1 reads SGHAT; CDR2 reads FQNNGV. V lost 5 bases and J 6 bases, leaving 25 bases between the germline ends. DNA of the CDR3: TGTGCCAGCAGCCCCGTCTCGGGGGGCCCCAGGATCGCTGAAGCTTTCTTT. This gives the protein CASSPVSGGPRIAEAFF. Full variable domain (rest looked up from reference TRBV11-2 and TRBJ1-1): EAGVAQSPRYKIIEKRQSVAFWCNPISGHATLYWYQQILGQGPKLLIQFQNNGVVDDSQLPKDRFSAERLKGVDSTLKIQPAKLEDSAVYLCASSPVSGGPRIAEAFFGQGTRLTVV.

The genes are TRBV20-1 and TRBJ2-1; TRBD2 aligns across 8 bases. Per germline, CDR1 DFQATT and CDR2 SNEGSKA (reference sequence). The CDR3 sequence is 14 residues long. Trimming removed 3 bases from V and 8 bases from J; junction bases left unmatched: 9. In DNA form, the CDR3 reads TGCAGTGCTAGTCGCCCAGCGGGGGCTGATGAGCAGTTCTTC. It yields the protein CSASRPAGADEQFF.

V is TRBV5-4 and J is TRBJ1-1; no reliable D call. The germline V gene has CDR1 SGHNT and CDR2 YYREEE (reference sequence). V lost 4 bases, J lost 4 bases, and 17 bases lay in between. The CDR3 is made up of 15 amino acids. CDR3 in amino acids: CASSPTSVSGTEAFF. CDR3 DNA sequence: TGTGCCAGCAGCCCCACGTCGGTGTCGGGCACTGAAGCTTTCTTT.

The chain employs TRBV14 and TRBJ2-3; no clear D gene. The CDR3 is 14 amino acids. The germline V gene has CDR1 SGHDN and CDR2 FVKESK. The V gene lost 0 bases and the J gene lost 2 bases, with 6 bases spanning the gap. CDR3 nucleotide sequence: TGTGCCAGCAGCCAAGATGCGATCACAGATACGCAGTATTTT. The encoded protein is CASSQDAITDTQYF.

The chain uses TRBV28 and TRBJ2-6; a possible D gene is TRBD1 (6 bases). The germline V gene has CDR1 MDHEN and CDR2 SYDVKM. The CDR3 sequence is 15 residues long. The V end lost 4 bases, the J end lost 0 bases, and 7 bases lay between the germline ends. For the CDR3, the DNA is TGTGCCAGCAGTTCAGGGGCCTCTGGGGCCAACGTCCTGACTTTC. This sequence encodes CASSSGASGANVLTF.

A remark on this clone: Germline and junction disagree at one end, which may indicate a read error. This chain uses TRBV12-3 or TRBV12-4 with TRBJ2-3; 8 bases are a match to TRBD1. CDR3 length equals 11 residues. The chain's CDR3 is CASSLEDRVSF. The CDR3, as DNA: TGTGCCAGCAGTCTCGAGGACAGGGTATCTTTT.

The rearrangement uses TRBV7-2 and TRBJ2-2; 9 bases agree with TRBD1. V dropped 5 bases and J dropped 5; count of bases not matched to a gene: 6. This CDR3 has 15 amino acids. The germline CDR1 and CDR2 sequences are SGHTA and FQGNSA. CDR3 in amino acids: CASSTGTGYTGELFF. CDR3 bases: TGTGCCAGCAGCACGGGGACAGGGTATACCGGGGAGCTGTTTTTT.

The V gene is TRBV12-5, the J gene TRBJ2-3, with a possible D match to TRBD2 (6 bases). CDR1 is LGHNT, CDR2 FRNRAP, per germline. V gave up 2 bases and J gave up 0 bases, with 6 bases separating them. The length of the CDR3 is 14 residues. CDR3 coding DNA: TGTGCTAGTGGTTTGACTAGCAGCACAGATACGCAGTATTTT. The encoded protein is CASGLTSSTDTQYF. The full variable domain, completed using reference TRBV12-5 and TRBJ2-3, is DARVTQTPRHKVTEMGQEVTMRCQPILGHNTVFWYRQTMMQGLELLAYFRNRAPLDDSGMPKDRFSAEMPDATLATLKIQPSEPRDSAVYFCASGLTSSTDTQYFGPGTRLTVL.

CDR3 residues: CASSLREMGANVLTF. CDR3 bases: TGTGCCAGCAGCTTAAGGGAGATGGGGGCCAACGTCCTGACTTTC. This chain connects TRBV11-1 to TRBJ2-6, with D possibly being TRBD2 (5 bases). The V end was cut by 2 bases, the J end by 4 bases, with 9 bases between. Looked up from germline, CDR1 is SGHAT and CDR2 is FQDESV (reference sequence). CDR3 length: 15 amino acids.

The V call is TRBV27, the J call TRBJ2-1, with 7 positions matching TRBD2. There are 15 residues in the CDR3. Trimming removed 4 bases from V and 10 bases from J; junction bases left unmatched: 13. In germline, CDR1 is MNHEY, CDR2 SMNVEV (reference sequence). CDR3: CASSSGGKYNVEQFF. For the CDR3, the DNA is TGTGCCAGCAGTTCCGGGGGGAAGTACAATGTAGAGCAGTTCTTC.

The chain couples TRBV10-3 to TRBJ1-2, with unresolved D. V was pared by 3 bases and J by 4 bases, with 21 bases between. Germline V gene sequence: CDR1 ENHRY, CDR2 SYGVKD. CDR3 size: 17 residues. As DNA, the CDR3 is TGTGCCATCAGTGATCGACTAGGTAGAGACACGAGCTATGGCTACACCTTC. It codes for CAISDRLGRDTSYGYTF.

The chain has TRBV3-1 (or the pseudogene TRBV3-2) and TRBJ1-4; 7 bases are a match to TRBD1. The germline V gene encodes CDR1 LGHDT and CDR2 YNNKEL (reference sequence). CDR3 length: 15 residues. The V segment lost 6 bases and the J segment 3 bases; nucleotides outside the gene matches: 7. CDR3 loop: CASSRRGQANEKLFF. The CDR3 DNA follows: TGTGCCAGCAGTCGAAGGGGGCAAGCTAATGAAAAACTGTTTTTT.

This clone turned up a few times. The chain links TRBV5-1 to TRBJ1-1; perhaps TRBD1 as D (6 bases). The ends were cut back, 3 bases at V and 7 bases at J, with 10 bases in the middle. The CDR3 contains 12 residues. Germline lookup yields CDR1 SGHRS and CDR2 YFSETQ. CDR3 DNA: TGCGCCAGCAGCTCCAGGACAGATGAAGCTTTCTTT. Amino acids: CASSSRTDEAFF.

The rearrangement uses TRBV19 and TRBJ2-1; 9 bases are shared with TRBD1. This CDR3 has 15 amino acids. Unmatched junction bases numbered 7, after V lost 5 bases and J lost 5 bases. The germline V gene encodes CDR1 LNHDA and CDR2 SQIVND (reference sequence). Here the CDR3 DNA reads TGTGCCAGTAGTTATGGACAGGGGCTAAACAATGAGCAGTTCTTC. Translating it yields CASSYGQGLNNEQFF.